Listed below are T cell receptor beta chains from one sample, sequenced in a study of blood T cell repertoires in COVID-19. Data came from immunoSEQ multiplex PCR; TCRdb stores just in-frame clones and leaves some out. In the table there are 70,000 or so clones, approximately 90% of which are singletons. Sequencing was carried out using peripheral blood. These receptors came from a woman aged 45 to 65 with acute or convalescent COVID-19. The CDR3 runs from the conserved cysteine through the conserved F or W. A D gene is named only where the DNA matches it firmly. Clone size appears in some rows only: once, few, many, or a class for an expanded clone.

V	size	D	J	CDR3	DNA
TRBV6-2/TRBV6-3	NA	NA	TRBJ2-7	CASSYVGAEQYF	TGTGCCAGCAGTTACGTTGGGGCCGAGCAGTACTTC
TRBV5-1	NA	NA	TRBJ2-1	CASSYTGTSYNEQFF	TGCGCCAGCAGCTACACCGGGACATCTTACAATGAGCAGTTCTTC
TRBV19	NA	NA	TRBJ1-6	CASSEVNYNSPLHF	TGTGCCAGTAGTGAGGTGAACTATAATTCACCCCTCCACTTT
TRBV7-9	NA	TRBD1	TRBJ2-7	CASSRLGQGAEQYF	TGTGCCAGCAGCCGCCTGGGACAGGGAGCCGAGCAGTACTTC
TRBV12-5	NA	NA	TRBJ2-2	CASGPQTIGELFF	TGTGCTAGTGGTCCGCAGACAATCGGGGAGCTGTTTTTT
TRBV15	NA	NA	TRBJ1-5	CATSRDLQPNQPQHF	TGTGCCACCAGCAGAGATCTACAGCCCAATCAGCCCCAGCATTTT
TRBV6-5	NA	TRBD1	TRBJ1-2	CASSYTTGGYGYTF	TGTGCCAGCAGCTACACAACAGGGGGCTATGGCTACACCTTC
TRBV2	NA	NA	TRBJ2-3	CASSRLVSDTQYF	TGTGCCAGCAGTCGACTAGTTTCAGATACGCAGTATTTT
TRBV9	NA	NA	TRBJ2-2	CASSVDPNPGGGELFF	TGTGCCAGCAGCGTAGACCCGAACCCCGGTGGCGGGGAGCTGTTTTTT
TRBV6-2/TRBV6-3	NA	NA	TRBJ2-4	CASSYTQREFKNIQYF	TGTGCCAGCAGTTACACGCAAAGGGAGTTCAAAAACATTCAGTACTTC
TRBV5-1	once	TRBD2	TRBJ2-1	CASSFGLAGEEEQFF	TGCGCCAGCAGCTTTGGGCTAGCGGGAGAGGAGGAGCAGTTCTTC
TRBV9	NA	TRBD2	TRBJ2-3	CASSPTGGSQGTDTQYF	TGTGCCAGCAGCCCGACGGGGGGGTCCCAAGGCACAGATACGCAGTATTTT
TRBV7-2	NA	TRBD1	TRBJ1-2	CASSQTGSVNYGYTF	TGTGCCAGCAGCCAGACAGGGAGCGTTAACTATGGCTACACCTTC
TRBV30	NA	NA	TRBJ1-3	CAWSPPGTMHGNTIYF	TGTGCCTGGAGTCCGCCCGGGACAATGCATGGAAACACCATATATTTT
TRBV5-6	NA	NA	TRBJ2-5	CASSLGTTGETQYF	TGTGCCAGCAGCTTGGGGACAACCGGAGAGACCCAGTACTTC
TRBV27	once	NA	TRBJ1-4	CASSFPGEKLFF	TGTGCCAGCAGTTTCCCAGGGGAAAAACTGTTTTTT
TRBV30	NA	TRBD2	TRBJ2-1	CARAGGSYNEQFF	TGTGCCCGGGCGGGAGGGTCCTACAATGAGCAGTTCTTC
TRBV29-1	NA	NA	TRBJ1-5	CSVDLEDGNQPQHF	TGCAGCGTTGACCTCGAGGATGGCAATCAGCCCCAGCATTTT
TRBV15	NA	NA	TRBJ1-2	CATSRDLSGTQTNYGYTF	TGTGCCACCAGCAGGGATCTATCGGGGACACAAACTAACTATGGCTACACCTTC
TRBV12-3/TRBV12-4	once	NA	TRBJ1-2	CASSRSRVGGYTF	TGTGCCAGCAGTAGATCCAGGGTAGGTGGCTACACCTTC
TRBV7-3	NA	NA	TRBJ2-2	CASSLNRDTGELFF	TGTGCCAGCAGCTTAAATCGGGACACCGGGGAGCTGTTTTTT
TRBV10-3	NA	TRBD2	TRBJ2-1	CAIREGTSGSYEQFF	TGTGCCATCAGGGAAGGGACTAGCGGGAGCTATGAGCAGTTCTTC
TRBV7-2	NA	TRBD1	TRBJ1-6	CASSLEGTGVTPLHF	TGTGCCAGCAGCTTAGAAGGGACAGGGGTTACACCCCTCCACTTT
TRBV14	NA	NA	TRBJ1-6	CASSQANLPLHF	TGTGCCAGCAGCCAAGCGAACTTACCCCTCCACTTT
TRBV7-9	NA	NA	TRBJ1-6	CASSLGQTLRSPLHF	TGTGCCAGCAGTCTTGGACAGACTCTCCGCTCACCCCTCCACTTT
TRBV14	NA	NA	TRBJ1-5	CASSRGGYNQPQHF	TGTGCCAGCAGCCGGGGGGGGTACAATCAGCCCCAGCATTTT
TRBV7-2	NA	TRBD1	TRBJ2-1	CASSAGQGLYNEQFF	TGTGCCAGCAGCGCAGGACAGGGACTCTACAATGAGCAGTTCTTC
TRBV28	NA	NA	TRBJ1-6	CASSLRPYNSPLHF	TGTGCCAGCAGTTTGCGGCCCTATAATTCACCCCTCCACTTT
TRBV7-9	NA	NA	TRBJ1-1	CASSLVRRVTEAFF	TGTGCCAGCAGCTTAGTTCGGAGGGTCACTGAAGCTTTCTTT
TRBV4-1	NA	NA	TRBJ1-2	CASSQAVGVSYGYTF	TGCGCCAGCAGCCAAGCCGTAGGGGTAAGCTATGGCTACACCTTC
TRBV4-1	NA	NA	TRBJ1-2	CASSQEVLGNYGYTF	TGCGCCAGCAGCCAAGAAGTTCTCGGGAACTATGGCTACACCTTC
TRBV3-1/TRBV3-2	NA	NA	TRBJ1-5	CASSPDRLGPQHF	TGTGCCAGCAGCCCCGACAGGCTGGGGCCCCAGCATTTT
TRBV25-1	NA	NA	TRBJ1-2	CASSESDYGYTF	TGTGCCAGCAGTGAATCTGACTATGGCTACACCTTC
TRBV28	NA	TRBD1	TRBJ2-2	CASSLTGGRTGELFF	TGTGCCAGCAGTTTAACAGGGGGCCGCACCGGGGAGCTGTTTTTT
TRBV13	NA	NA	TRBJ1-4	CASSLLAGQLNEKLFF	TGTGCCAGCAGCCTCCTCGCAGGACAGCTCAATGAAAAACTGTTTTTT
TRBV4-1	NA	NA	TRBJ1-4	CASSQLDGSEKLFF	TGCGCCAGCAGCCAGTTGGACGGGAGTGAAAAACTGTTTTTT
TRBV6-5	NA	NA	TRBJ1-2	CASSYLGQGGYTF	TGTGCCAGCAGTTACCTGGGGCAGGGTGGCTACACCTTC
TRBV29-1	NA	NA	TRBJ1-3	CSVGDKASGNTIYF	TGCAGCGTTGGGGACAAAGCCTCTGGAAACACCATATATTTT
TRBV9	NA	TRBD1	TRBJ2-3	CASSVRGLGDRGDTSTDTQYF	TGTGCCAGCAGCGTAAGGGGATTGGGGGACAGGGGCGATACTAGCACAGATACGCAGTATTTT
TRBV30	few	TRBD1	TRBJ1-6	CAWNKVGDREMIGNSPLHF	TGTGCCTGGAACAAGGTGGGGGACAGGGAGATGATAGGTAATTCACCCCTCCACTTT
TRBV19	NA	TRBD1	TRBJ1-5	CASNPDRGPYSNQPQHF	TGTGCCAGTAACCCGGACAGGGGACCTTATAGCAATCAGCCCCAGCATTTT
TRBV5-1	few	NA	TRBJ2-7	CASSFDRSYEQYF	TGCGCCAGCAGCTTCGACAGGAGCTACGAGCAGTACTTC
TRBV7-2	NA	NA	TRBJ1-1	CASSLGLLNTEAFF	TGTGCCAGCAGCTTAGGACTGTTGAACACTGAAGCTTTCTTT